What follows is one T cell receptor beta chain and its context. Germline V lookup: CDR1 MDHEN, CDR2 SYDVKM. V gave up 4 bases and J gave up 1 base; unmatched junction bases: 7. This CDR3 is built from 15 residues. The source of the sample is a study of blood T cell repertoires in COVID-19. The data were produced by immunoSEQ multiplex PCR, yet TCRdb's version contains in-frame clones alone and is incomplete. The table lists fewer than 120,000 clones, about 85% of them singletons, with 4.8% in the top ten. The sequencing sample was made of peripheral blood. The clonotype comes from a human donor in a cohort sampled during active COVID-19. This chain connects TRBV28 to TRBJ2-7; the match to TRBD1 covers 7 bases. CDR3 protein: CASSSFGTASYEQYF. For the CDR3, the DNA is TGTGCCAGCAGTTCTTTCGGGACAGCTTCCTACGAGCAGTACTTC.